This T cell receptor beta chain was sequenced in a study of blood T cell repertoires in COVID-19. Looking at the study overall: Collection of acute and convalescent COVID-19 samples took place in the United States, Italy and Spain. PBMCs, B-cell-depleted T cells, or T cells provided the cDNA or gDNA that made up the material.

The germline V gene has CDR1 SGDLS and CDR2 YYNGEE. The trim removed 3 bases at V and 1 base at J, leaving 3 bases unmatched. This CDR3 region has 15 residues. In the study's own analysis: Scientists estimated how many nucleated cells there were by amplifying reference gene primers. The repertoire was sequenced with immunoSEQ multiplex PCR; TCRdb's copy has only in-frame clones and lacks some. V and J calls and clone size are those listed in that table; D and trimming were worked out from the DNA. The sample shows 150,000 or so clones, 84% of them seen only once. This rearrangement joins TRBV9 to TRBJ2-1, with TRBD2 matching 8 bases. The sequencing sample was made of peripheral blood. This sequence originates from a man aged 35-49 years who had recovered from COVID-19. Written as DNA, the CDR3 is TGTGCCAGCAGCGAAATAGCGGGGTCCTACAATGAGCAGTTCTTC. Translating it yields CASSEIAGSYNEQFF.